Shown below are 26 T cell receptor beta chains from a single sample sequenced in a study of spatial heterogeneity in lung cancer. Each CDR3 protein gets one entry after TCRdb re-called the 5' RACE reads with MiXCR. The sample gives approximately 12,000 distinct CDR3 sequences, about 4.6% of which show up once; 20% to 25% is in the top ten. Indicated time point: sample taken at primary tumor resection. Their target antigens are unknown. Study observations and caveats: Tumor mutation counts were tracked by expanded intratumoral alpha and beta TCR counts.

The sequencing used lung tumor tissue, collected at surgery. Receptors originate from a male donor with early-stage non-small cell lung cancer.

The sample holds a few counts of this clonotype. This chain uses TRBV9 with TRBJ2-1, with D possibly being TRBD1 (5 bases). V was shortened by 3 bases and J by 4 bases, with 17 bases between the two germline ends. Germline loops: CDR1 SGDLS, CDR2 YYNGEE. This CDR3 region has 16 residues. The CDR3 region is CASSASWGKKYNEQFF. The CDR3 DNA follows: TGTGCCAGCAGCGCAAGTTGGGGCAAAAAATACAATGAGCAGTTCTTC.

The table lists this clonotype with many counts. The V call is TRBV4-1, the J call TRBJ2-5, with 9 bases lining up with TRBD1. Unmatched junction bases numbered 8, after V lost 4 bases and J lost 5 bases. Germline V gene sequence: CDR1 MGHRA, CDR2 YSYEKL. The CDR3 has 15 residues. The CDR3 spells CASSRDTGTGETQYF. The CDR3 region has the DNA TGCGCCAGCAGCCGAGACACCGGGACAGGGGAGACCCAGTACTTC.

This clonotype was counted at least ten times. The V call is TRBV10-3, the J call TRBJ2-5; maybe TRBD2 (6 bases). V dropped 6 bases and J dropped 4 bases, with 12 bases sitting between them. Germline V gene sequence: CDR1 ENHRY, CDR2 SYGVKD. This CDR3 region has 13 residues. CDR3: CAISPGGAETQYF. The CDR3 DNA reads TGTGCCATCAGCCCAGGAGGGGCAGAGACCCAGTACTTC.

This clonotype was seen at least ten times. DNA of the CDR3: TGTGCCAGCAGTTTTAGAGATACGCAGTATTTT. It is translated as CASSFRDTQYF. V is TRBV12-3 or TRBV12-4 and J is TRBJ2-3; no clear D. This CDR3 spans 11 amino acids. V shed 3 bases and J shed 5 bases, with 3 bases lying between them.

This clonotype was counted many times. The genes are TRBV7-2 and TRBJ2-7; D remains ambiguous. Trimming pared 2 bases from V and 2 bases from J, leaving 13 bases between. There are 15 residues in the CDR3. The germline gives CDR1 SGHTA, CDR2 FQGNSA. The CDR3 loop reads CASSLSVAAAYEQYF. The CDR3 DNA sequence: TGTGCCAGCAGCTTAAGTGTGGCAGCAGCCTACGAGCAGTACTTC.

The chain links TRBV9 to TRBJ1-2; 8 nucleotides line up with TRBD1. Unmatched junction bases numbered 9, after V lost 4 bases and J lost 4 bases. The CDR3 has 15 amino acids. Per the germline V gene, CDR1 is SGDLS and CDR2 is YYNGEE. CDR3 residues: CASSFQGARGYGYTF. In DNA form, the CDR3 reads TGTGCCAGCAGCTTCCAGGGGGCCCGGGGCTATGGCTACACCTTC. Using reference TRBV9 and TRBJ1-2 for the parts outside the CDR3, the full variable domain is DSGVTQTPKHLITATGQRVTLRCSPRSGDLSVYWYQQSLDQGLQFLIQYYNGEERAKGNILERFSAQQFPDLHSELNLSSLELGDSALYFCASSFQGARGYGYTFGSGTRLTVV.

This clonotype was detected ten times or more. The rearrangement links TRBV6-2 or TRBV6-3 to TRBJ2-1; TRBD1 matches at 7 bases. V was clipped by 0 bases and J by 2 bases; unmatched bases: 4. The CDR3 loop spans 16 amino acids. Germline CDR1 is MNHEY and CDR2 is SVGEGT. The CDR3 DNA is TGTGCCAGCAGTTACTCTACAGGGGCAACCTACAATGAGCAGTTCTTC. Its translation: CASSYSTGATYNEQFF.

This clonotype was observed a few times. The J gene is TRBJ2-5, the V gene TRBV20-1; no reliable D call. Germline assignment: CDR1 DFQATT and CDR2 SNEGSKA (reference sequence). This CDR3 spans 13 amino acids. V lost 0 bases, J lost 2 bases, and 7 bases lay in between. CDR3 sequence (DNA): TGCAGTGCTAGAGAAGACTCGCAAGAGACCCAGTACTTC. Its protein is CSAREDSQETQYF.

This clonotype appeared many times. This chain links TRBV28 with TRBJ1-6; 7 nucleotides align to TRBD1. J gave up 3 bases and V 3 bases, and 2 bases lay outside the gene matches. Germline-derived CDR1 and CDR2 are MDHEN and SYDVKM. The length of the CDR3 is 15 residues. The CDR3 coding sequence is TGTGCCAGCAGTTTTACAGGGGACTATAATTCACCCCTCCACTTT. Translating it yields CASSFTGDYNSPLHF. Based on the CDR3 plus reference TRBV28 and TRBJ1-6, the full variable domain is DVKVTQSSRYLVKRTGEKVFLECVQDMDHENMFWYRQDPGLGLRLIYFSYDVKMKEKGDIPEGYSVSREKKERFSLILESASTNQTSMYLCASSFTGDYNSPLHFGNGTRLTVT.

Ten or more counts support this clonotype. The V gene is TRBV3-1, the J gene TRBJ2-5, with 7 bases identical to TRBD1. The CDR3 runs to 14 residues. Looked up from germline, CDR1 is LGHDT and CDR2 is YNNKEL (reference sequence). Trimming at V came to 6 bases and at J to 5 bases, leaving 9 bases not matched to a gene. The CDR3 is CASSVRGTGETQYF. The CDR3 nucleotides read TGTGCCAGCAGTGTCAGGGGGACGGGGGAGACCCAGTACTTC.

This clonotype was detected a few times. The chain has TRBV4-1 and TRBJ2-7, with D hard to call. CDR1 is MGHRA and CDR2 is YSYEKL in the germline V gene. Trimming shortened V by 3 bases and J by 4 bases, and 10 bases separated the two germline ends. There are 13 residues in the CDR3. In DNA, the CDR3 is TGCGCCAGCAGCCAGCCACCAACATACGAGCAGTACTTC. Translation gives CASSQPPTYEQYF.

Ten or more counts support this clonotype. The chain carries TRBV7-6 and TRBJ2-5, with D possibly matching TRBD1 (5 bases). V was pared by 5 bases and J by 1 base, with 8 bases between. CDR1 and CDR2 from the germline V gene are SGHVS and FNYEAQ. The CDR3 sequence is 13 residues long. The CDR3 bases are TGTGCCAGCAGCCCCACAGGCCAAGAGACCCAGTACTTC. This codes for CASSPTGQETQYF.

The chain employs TRBV7-9 and TRBJ2-3, with 11 bases fitting TRBD2. The CDR3 length is 17 residues. Germline V lookup: CDR1 SEHNR, CDR2 FQNEAQ (reference sequence). J lost 5 bases, V lost 5 bases, and 12 bases had no gene match. DNA for the CDR3: TGTGCCAGCAGCCGCTTGACTAGCGGGGTTAAAAAAGATACGCAGTATTTT. This sequence encodes CASSRLTSGVKKDTQYF.

This clonotype was detected a few times. V is TRBV10-3 and J is TRBJ2-7; 9 bases match TRBD2. Looked up from germline, CDR1 is ENHRY and CDR2 is SYGVKD. V was clipped by 6 bases and J by 3 bases; unmatched bases: 12. This CDR3 contains 16 residues. CDR3 sequence: CAISRSGASGVYEQYF. CDR3 in DNA: TGTGCCATCAGCCGGTCGGGTGCTAGCGGGGTCTACGAGCAGTACTTC.

This clonotype came up many times. The chain carries TRBV7-2 and TRBJ1-5; D is unclear. V lost 0 bases and J 4 bases, leaving 4 bases between the germline ends. This CDR3 has 13 residues. The V gene's germline CDR1 is SGHTA and CDR2 FQGNSA. CDR3 DNA: TGTGCCAGCAGCTTAGCACCAAATCAGCCCCAGCATTTT. This gives the protein CASSLAPNQPQHF.

Judged by abundance, this clonotype is medium-sized. V is TRBV28 and J is TRBJ2-7; 11 bases match TRBD1. Per the germline V gene, CDR1 is MDHEN and CDR2 is SYDVKM. Germline trimming cut 5 bases from V and 2 bases from J; bases unmatched to any gene: 5. The CDR3 length is 15 residues. CDR3 coding DNA: TGTGCCAGCAGTGGACAGGGGGCTGGTGCCTACGAGCAGTACTTC. Protein product: CASSGQGAGAYEQYF.

This clonotype was picked up a small number of times. V usage is TRBV2 and J usage is TRBJ2-7; 8 nucleotides line up with TRBD1. CDR3 length equals 14 residues. Trimming at V came to 3 bases and at J to 6 bases, leaving 7 bases not matched to a gene. Germline-derived CDR1 and CDR2 are SNHLY and FYNNEI. CDR3 residues: CASSERVRGREQYF. The CDR3 DNA sequence: TGTGCCAGCAGTGAGAGGGTCAGGGGGCGCGAGCAGTACTTC.

This clonotype appeared a few times. The J gene is TRBJ1-1, the V gene TRBV3-1; D not certain. The ends were cut back, 6 bases at V and 8 bases at J, with 16 bases in the middle. CDR1 is LGHDT and CDR2 is YNNKEL in the germline V gene (reference sequence). The CDR3 is made up of 13 amino acids. The CDR3 reads CASSQSPLTEAFF. CDR3 DNA: TGTGCCAGCAGTCAATCGCCCCTTACAGAAGCTTTCTTT.

The sample holds many counts of this clonotype. This rearrangement joins TRBV20-1 to TRBJ2-1, with D possibly matching TRBD1 (6 bases). Trimming took off 3 bases at V and 1 base at J, with 16 bases between the two ends. The CDR3 spans 16 residues. The germline V gene has CDR1 DFQATT and CDR2 SNEGSKA (reference sequence). In DNA form, the CDR3 reads TGCAGTGCTAGCTCGACCTACAGGGCTTCCTACAATGAGCAGTTCTTC. This codes for CSASSTYRASYNEQFF.

V usage is TRBV27 and J usage is TRBJ2-5; D unclear. Germline CDR1 MNHEY, CDR2 SMNVEV (reference sequence). This CDR3 comprises 15 residues. Between the trimmed V and J ends, which lost 5 bases and 2 bases, there was a span of 15 bases. The CDR3 is CASSPGVGWQETQYF. The DNA for the CDR3 is TGTGCCAGCAGTCCTGGGGTTGGATGGCAAGAGACCCAGTACTTC.

This clonotype was seen ten or more times. V is TRBV5-1 and J is TRBJ2-1; 7 nucleotides match TRBD2. With 4 bases clipped from V and 6 bases from J, the junction kept 10 bases outside the gene matches. The CDR3 has 15 amino acids. Germline CDR1 is SGHRS and CDR2 is YFSETQ. CDR3 DNA: TGCGCCAGCAGCCCGGAAGCGGGGTCGCGCAATGAGCAGTTCTTC. Its translation: CASSPEAGSRNEQFF.

The rearrangement links TRBV5-5 to TRBJ2-3; 8 bases are a match to TRBD2. This CDR3 is built from 17 residues. The germline V gene encodes CDR1 SGHKS and CDR2 YYEKEE (reference sequence). V gave up 0 bases and J gave up 3 bases; unmatched junction bases: 9. The CDR3 here is CASSLAPASGGTDTQYF. The CDR3 DNA reads as TGTGCCAGCAGCTTGGCCCCAGCAAGCGGGGGAACAGATACGCAGTATTTT. The full variable domain, completed using reference TRBV5-5 and TRBJ2-3, is DAGVTQSPTHLIKTRGQQVTLRCSPISGHKSVSWYQQVLGQGPQFIFQYYEKEERGRGNFPDRFSARQFPNYSSELNVNALLLGDSALYLCASSLAPASGGTDTQYFGPGTRLTVL.

In this sample, this clonotype turned up many times. The gene calls are TRBV6-2 or TRBV6-3 and TRBJ1-6, with TRBD1 matching 7 bases. There are 16 residues in the CDR3. Germline-derived CDR1 and CDR2 are MNHEY and SVGEGT. Germline trimming cut 7 bases from V and 6 bases from J; bases unmatched to any gene: 12. CDR3 nucleotides: TGTGCCAGCAAAGAGGGGATGGACAGGCCTAATTCACCCCTCCACTTT. Translation: CASKEGMDRPNSPLHF.

This clonotype was counted at least ten times. The chain carries TRBV6-6 and TRBJ1-5, with TRBD1 matching 7 bases. CDR1 is MNHNY, CDR2 SVGAGI, per germline (reference sequence). Trimming took 5 bases from V and 0 from J; bases not matched to a gene: 7. The CDR3 has 16 amino acids. The CDR3 here is CASSVLHRGSNQPQHF. CDR3 sequence (DNA): TGTGCCAGCAGTGTCCTGCACAGGGGTAGCAATCAGCCCCAGCATTTT.

This clonotype is classed as large. This rearrangement joins TRBV6-5 to TRBJ2-7; TRBD2 might be the D (5 bases). Trimming pared 7 bases from V and 2 bases from J, leaving 15 bases between. The CDR3 has 14 residues. Germline V lookup: CDR1 MNHEY, CDR2 SVGAGI. In nucleotides, the CDR3 is TGTGCCAGCACTGGGTCGGGAACGACCTACGAGCAGTACTTC. It yields the protein CASTGSGTTYEQYF.

This clonotype has a count of ten or more. The J gene is TRBJ2-1, the V gene TRBV2, with 10 positions matching TRBD2. The CDR3 has 15 amino acids. Germline-derived CDR1 and CDR2 are SNHLY and FYNNEI. V was pared by 4 bases and J by 4 bases, with 4 bases of the junction left unmatched. The CDR3 reads CASSGSGGAYNEQFF. The CDR3 DNA sequence: TGTGCCAGCAGTGGCAGCGGGGGGGCTTACAATGAGCAGTTCTTC.